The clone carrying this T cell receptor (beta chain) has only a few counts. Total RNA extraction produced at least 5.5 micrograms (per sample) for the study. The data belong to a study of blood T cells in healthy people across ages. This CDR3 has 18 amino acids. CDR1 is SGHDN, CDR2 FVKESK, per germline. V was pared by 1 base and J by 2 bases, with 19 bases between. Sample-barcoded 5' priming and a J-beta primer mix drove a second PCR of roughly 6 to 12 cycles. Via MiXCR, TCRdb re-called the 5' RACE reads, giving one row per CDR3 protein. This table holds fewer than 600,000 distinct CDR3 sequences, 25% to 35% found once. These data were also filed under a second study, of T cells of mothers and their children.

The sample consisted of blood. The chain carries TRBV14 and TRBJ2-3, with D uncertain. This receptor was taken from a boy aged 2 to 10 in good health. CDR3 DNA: TGTGCCAGCAGCCAAGCCTCCCGTGTGGGTCTCGACACAGATACGCAGTATTTT. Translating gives CASSQASRVGLDTDTQYF. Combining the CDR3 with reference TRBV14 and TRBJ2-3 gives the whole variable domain EAGVTQFPSHSVIEKGQTVTLRCDPISGHDNLYWYRRVMGKEIKFLLHFVKESKQDESGMPNNRFLAERTGGTYSTLKVQPAELEDSGVYFCASSQASRVGLDTDTQYFGPGTRLTVL.